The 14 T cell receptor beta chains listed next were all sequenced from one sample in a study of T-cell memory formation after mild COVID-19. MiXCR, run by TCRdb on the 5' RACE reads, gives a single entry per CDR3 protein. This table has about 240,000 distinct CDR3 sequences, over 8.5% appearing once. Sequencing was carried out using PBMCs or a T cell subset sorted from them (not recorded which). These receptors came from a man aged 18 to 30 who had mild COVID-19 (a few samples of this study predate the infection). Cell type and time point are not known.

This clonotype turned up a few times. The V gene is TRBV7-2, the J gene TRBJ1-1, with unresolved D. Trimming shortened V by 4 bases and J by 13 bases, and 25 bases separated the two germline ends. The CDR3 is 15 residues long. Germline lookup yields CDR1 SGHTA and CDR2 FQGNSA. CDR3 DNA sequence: TGTGCCAGCAGCTATGAGGCACGGATACGGGGTTGGGGTTTCTTT. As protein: CASSYEARIRGWGFF.

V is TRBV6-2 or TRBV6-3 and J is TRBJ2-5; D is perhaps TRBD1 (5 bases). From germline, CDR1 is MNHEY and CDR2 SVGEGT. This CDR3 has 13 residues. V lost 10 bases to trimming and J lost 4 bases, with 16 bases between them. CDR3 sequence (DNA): TGTGCCACCACGGCAGGGTCAGGAGAGACCCAGTACTTC. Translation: CATTAGSGETQYF.

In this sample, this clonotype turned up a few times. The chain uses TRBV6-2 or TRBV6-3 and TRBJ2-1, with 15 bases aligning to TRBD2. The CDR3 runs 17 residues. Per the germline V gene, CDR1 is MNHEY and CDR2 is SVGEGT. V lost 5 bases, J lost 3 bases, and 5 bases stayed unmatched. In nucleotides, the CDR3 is TGTGCCAGCAGTCCGGGACTAGCGGGGGGCCACTACAATGAGCAGTTCTTC. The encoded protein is CASSPGLAGGHYNEQFF.

The CDR3 loop is CASSQVDGGTLNEQFF. The DNA for the CDR3 is TGTGCCAGCAGCCAAGTGGACGGGGGGACATTAAATGAGCAGTTCTTC. The chain joins TRBV4-2 to TRBJ2-1; D is possibly TRBD2 (7 bases). CDR3 length: 16 amino acids. The germline V gene has CDR1 LGHNA and CDR2 YNFKEQ. Trimming took off 1 base at V and 7 bases at J, with 17 bases between the two ends.

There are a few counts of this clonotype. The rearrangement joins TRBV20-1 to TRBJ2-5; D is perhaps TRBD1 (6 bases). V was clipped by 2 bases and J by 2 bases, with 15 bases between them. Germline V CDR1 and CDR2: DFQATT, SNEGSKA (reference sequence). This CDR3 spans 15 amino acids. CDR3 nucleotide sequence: TGCAGTGCTAGACCTCCCTCAGGGGATCAAGAGACCCAGTACTTC. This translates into CSARPPSGDQETQYF.

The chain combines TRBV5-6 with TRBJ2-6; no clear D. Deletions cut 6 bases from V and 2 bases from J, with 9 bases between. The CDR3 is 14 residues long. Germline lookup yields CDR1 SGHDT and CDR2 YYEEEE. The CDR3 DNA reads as TGTGCCAGCAACCCCTCCGCTGGGGCCAACGTCCTGACTTTC. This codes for CASNPSAGANVLTF.

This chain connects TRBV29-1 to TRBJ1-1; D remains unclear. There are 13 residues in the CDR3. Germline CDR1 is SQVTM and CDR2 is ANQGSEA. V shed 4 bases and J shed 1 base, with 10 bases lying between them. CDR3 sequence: CSVGEGWNTEAFF. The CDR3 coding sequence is TGCAGCGTTGGGGAGGGTTGGAACACTGAAGCTTTCTTT. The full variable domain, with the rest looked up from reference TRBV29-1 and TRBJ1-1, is SAVISQKPSRDICQRGTSLTIQCQVDSQVTMMFWYRQQPGQSLTLIATANQGSEATYESGFVIDKFPISRPNLTFSTLTVSNMSPEDSSIYLCSVGEGWNTEAFFGQGTRLTVV.

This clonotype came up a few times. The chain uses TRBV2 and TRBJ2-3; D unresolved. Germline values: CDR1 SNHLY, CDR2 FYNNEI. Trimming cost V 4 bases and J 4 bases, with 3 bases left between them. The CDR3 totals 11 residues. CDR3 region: CASSASDTQYF. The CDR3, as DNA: TGTGCCAGCAGTGCCTCAGATACGCAGTATTTT.

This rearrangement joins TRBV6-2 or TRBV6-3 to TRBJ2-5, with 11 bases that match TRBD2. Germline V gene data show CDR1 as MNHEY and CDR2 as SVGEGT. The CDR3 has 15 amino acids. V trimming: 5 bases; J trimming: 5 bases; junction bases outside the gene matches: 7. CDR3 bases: TGTGCCAGCAGTCAACGTAGCGGGGGGGCGGAGACCCAGTACTTC. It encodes CASSQRSGGAETQYF.

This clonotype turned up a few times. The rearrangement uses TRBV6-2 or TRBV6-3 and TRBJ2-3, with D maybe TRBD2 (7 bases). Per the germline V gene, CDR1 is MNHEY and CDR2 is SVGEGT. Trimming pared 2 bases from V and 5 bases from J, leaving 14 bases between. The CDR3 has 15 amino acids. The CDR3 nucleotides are TGTGCCAGCAGTTACCGGGGGGCGGGGGTAGATACGCAGTATTTT. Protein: CASSYRGAGVDTQYF.

CDR3 bases: TGTGCCACCTCCCCCACCCGGGGTAGCGGGACCCAGTACTTC. Its translation: CATSPTRGSGTQYF. J is TRBJ2-5 and V is TRBV7-2; D might be TRBD2 (6 bases). V dropped 10 bases and J dropped 7 bases, with 22 bases sitting between them. CDR1 SGHTA and CDR2 FQGNSA come from the germline V gene. The CDR3 totals 14 residues.

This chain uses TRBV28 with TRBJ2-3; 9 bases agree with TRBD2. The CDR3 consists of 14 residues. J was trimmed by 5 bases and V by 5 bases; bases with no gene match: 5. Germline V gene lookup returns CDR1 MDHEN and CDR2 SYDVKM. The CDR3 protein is CASSTSGLGDTQYF. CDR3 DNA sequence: TGTGCCAGCAGTACTAGCGGGCTGGGAGATACGCAGTATTTT.

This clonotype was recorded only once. CDR3: CASSWDDGCNQPQHF. DNA of the CDR3: TGTGCCAGCAGCTGGGACGATGGGTGCAATCAGCCCCAGCATTTT. This sequence joins TRBV6-2 or TRBV6-3 and TRBJ1-5; D may be TRBD1 (5 bases). The V end lost 6 bases, the J end lost 2 bases, and 14 bases lay between the germline ends. This CDR3 has 15 amino acids. Germline values: CDR1 MNHEY, CDR2 SVGEGT.

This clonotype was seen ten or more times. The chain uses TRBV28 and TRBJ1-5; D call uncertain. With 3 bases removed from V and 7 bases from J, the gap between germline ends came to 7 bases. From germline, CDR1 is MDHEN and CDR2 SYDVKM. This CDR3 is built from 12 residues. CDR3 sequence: CASSFSGQPQHF. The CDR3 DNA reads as TGTGCCAGCAGTTTCTCAGGCCAGCCCCAGCATTTT.